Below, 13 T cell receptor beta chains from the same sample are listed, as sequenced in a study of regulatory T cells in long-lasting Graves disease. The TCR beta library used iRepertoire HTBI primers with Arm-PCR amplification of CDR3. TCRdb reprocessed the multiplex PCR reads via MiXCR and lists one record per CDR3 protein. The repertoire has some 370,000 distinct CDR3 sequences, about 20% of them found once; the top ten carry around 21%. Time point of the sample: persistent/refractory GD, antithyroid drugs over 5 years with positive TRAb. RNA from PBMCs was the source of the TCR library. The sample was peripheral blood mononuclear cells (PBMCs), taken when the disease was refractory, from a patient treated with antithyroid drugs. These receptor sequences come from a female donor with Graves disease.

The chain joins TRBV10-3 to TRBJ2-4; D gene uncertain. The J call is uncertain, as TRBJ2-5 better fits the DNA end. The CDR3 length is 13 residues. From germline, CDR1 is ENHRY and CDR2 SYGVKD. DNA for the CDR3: TGTGCCATCAGTGACCCCGGGCGAAAGACCCAGTACTTC. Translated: CAISDPGRKTQYF.

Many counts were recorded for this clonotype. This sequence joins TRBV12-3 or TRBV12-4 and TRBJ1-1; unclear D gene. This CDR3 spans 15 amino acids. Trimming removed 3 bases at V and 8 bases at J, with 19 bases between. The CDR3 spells CASSFAGPGIVEAFF. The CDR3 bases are TGTGCCAGCAGTTTCGCGGGCCCCGGCATAGTCGAAGCTTTCTTT.

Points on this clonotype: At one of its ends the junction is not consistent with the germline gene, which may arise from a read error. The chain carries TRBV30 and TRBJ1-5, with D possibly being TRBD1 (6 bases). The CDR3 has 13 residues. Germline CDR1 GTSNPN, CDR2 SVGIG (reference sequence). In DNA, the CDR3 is TGTGCCTGGAGTGTTACAGGGAATCGGCCCCAGCATTTT. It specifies CAWSVTGNRPQHF.

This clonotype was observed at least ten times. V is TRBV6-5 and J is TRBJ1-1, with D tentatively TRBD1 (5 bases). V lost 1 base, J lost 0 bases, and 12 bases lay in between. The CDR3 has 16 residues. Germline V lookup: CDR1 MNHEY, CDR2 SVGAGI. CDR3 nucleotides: TGTGCCAGCAGTTACTATGGGGGGAGGATGAACACTGAAGCTTTCTTT. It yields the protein CASSYYGGRMNTEAFF.

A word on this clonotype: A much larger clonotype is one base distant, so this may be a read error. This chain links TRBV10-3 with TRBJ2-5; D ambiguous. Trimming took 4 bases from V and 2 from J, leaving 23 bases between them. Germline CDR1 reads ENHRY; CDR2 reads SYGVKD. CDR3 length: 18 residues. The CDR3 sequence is CAISGRTQGKLPQETQYF. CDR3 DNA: TGTGCCATCAGTGGACGAACCCAAGGTAAACTCCCTCAAGAGACCCAGTACTTC.

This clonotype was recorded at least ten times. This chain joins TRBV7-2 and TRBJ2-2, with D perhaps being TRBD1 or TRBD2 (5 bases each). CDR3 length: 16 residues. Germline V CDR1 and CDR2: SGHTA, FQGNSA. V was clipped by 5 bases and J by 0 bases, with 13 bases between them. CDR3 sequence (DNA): TGTGCCAGCAGCCTATTCCCGGGGCCGAACACCGGGGAGCTGTTTTTT. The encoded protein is CASSLFPGPNTGELFF.

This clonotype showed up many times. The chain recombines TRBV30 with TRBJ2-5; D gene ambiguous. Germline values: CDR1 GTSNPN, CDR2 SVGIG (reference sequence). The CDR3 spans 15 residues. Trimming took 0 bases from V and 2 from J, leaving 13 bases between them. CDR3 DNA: TGTGCCTGGAGTGTAGGCCTACACTCTCAAGAGACCCAGTACTTC. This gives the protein CAWSVGLHSQETQYF.

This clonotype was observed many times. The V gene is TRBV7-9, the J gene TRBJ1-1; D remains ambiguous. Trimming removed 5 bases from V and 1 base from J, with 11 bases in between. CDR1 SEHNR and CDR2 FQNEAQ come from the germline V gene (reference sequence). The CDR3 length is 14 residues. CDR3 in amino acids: CASSRDYSNTEAFF. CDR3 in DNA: TGTGCCAGCAGCCGAGACTATTCGAACACTGAAGCTTTCTTT. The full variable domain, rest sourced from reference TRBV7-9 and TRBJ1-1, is DTGVSQNPRHKITKRGQNVTFRCDPISEHNRLYWYRQTLGQGPEFLTYFQNEAQLEKSRLLSDRFSAERPKGSFSTLEIQRTEQGDSAMYLCASSRDYSNTEAFFGQGTRLTVV.

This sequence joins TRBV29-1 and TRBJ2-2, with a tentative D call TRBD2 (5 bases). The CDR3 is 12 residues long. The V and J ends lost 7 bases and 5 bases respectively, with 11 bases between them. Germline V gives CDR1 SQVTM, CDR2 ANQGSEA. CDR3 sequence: CSAETGTGELFF. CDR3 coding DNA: TGCAGCGCCGAAACGGGGACCGGGGAGCTGTTTTTT.

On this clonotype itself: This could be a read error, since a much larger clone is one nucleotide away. In DNA, the CDR3 is TGTGCCAGCAGCTTACACAGCTCTGGGGCCAACGTCCTGACTTTC. This encodes CASSLHSSGANVLTF. The gene calls are TRBV7-2 and TRBJ2-6, with unresolved D. The germline gives CDR1 SGHTA, CDR2 FQGNSA. This CDR3 has 15 amino acids. V lost 2 bases, J lost 0 bases, and 5 bases lay in between. Full variable domain (remainder filled in from reference TRBV7-2 and TRBJ2-6): GAGVSQSPSNKVTEKGKDVELRCDPISGHTALYWYRQSLGQGLEFLIYFQGNSAPDKSGLPSDRFSAERTGGSVSTLTIQRTQQEDSAVYLCASSLHSSGANVLTFGAGSRLTVL.

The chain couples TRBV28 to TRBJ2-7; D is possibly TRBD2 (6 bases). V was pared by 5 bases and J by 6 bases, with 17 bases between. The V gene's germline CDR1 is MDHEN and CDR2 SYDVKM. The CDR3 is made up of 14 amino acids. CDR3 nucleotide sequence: TGTGCCAGCAGTAGGAGGGGAAGAGTTGGCGAGCAGTACTTC. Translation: CASSRRGRVGEQYF.

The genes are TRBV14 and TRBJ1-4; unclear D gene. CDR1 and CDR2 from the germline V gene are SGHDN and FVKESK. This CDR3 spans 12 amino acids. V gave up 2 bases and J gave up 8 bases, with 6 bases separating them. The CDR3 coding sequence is TGTGCCAGCAGCCAATTGGGCGAAAAACTGTTTTTT. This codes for CASSQLGEKLFF. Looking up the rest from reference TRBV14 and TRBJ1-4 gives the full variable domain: EAGVTQFPSHSVIEKGQTVTLRCDPISGHDNLYWYRRVMGKEIKFLLHFVKESKQDESGMPNNRFLAERTGGTYSTLKVQPAELEDSGVYFCASSQLGEKLFFGSGTQLSVL.

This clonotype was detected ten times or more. In DNA, the CDR3 is TGTGCCACCAGCAGAGAAGGGACGGATCAGCCCCAGCATTTT. It specifies CATSREGTDQPQHF. V gene TRBV15 combines with J gene TRBJ1-5, with D possibly TRBD1 on 5 matching bases. The germline V gene encodes CDR1 LNHNV and CDR2 YYDKDF (reference sequence). V lost 0 bases and J 5 bases, leaving 8 bases between the germline ends. The CDR3 length is 14 residues.